This T cell receptor beta chain appears in the sequencing data of a study of blood T cell repertoires in COVID-19. For the study at large: PBMCs, B-cell-depleted T cells, or T cells were the source of the cDNA or gDNA that made up the material.

The CDR3 sequence is 14 residues long. V trimming: 5 bases; J trimming: 5 bases; junction bases outside the gene matches: 9. CDR1 is MNHEY, CDR2 SMNVEV, per germline (reference sequence). Sequencing was performed with immunoSEQ multiplex PCR; in TCRdb, only in-frame clones are kept and a portion is missing. The sample holds around 100,000 clones, roughly 84% seen once. The material sequenced was peripheral blood. The clonotype was recovered from a woman aged 65 to 85 who had recovered from COVID-19. The chain couples TRBV27 to TRBJ2-7, with 7 positions matching TRBD1. The CDR3: CASSPWDSGDEQYF. The DNA of the CDR3 is TGTGCCAGCAGTCCATGGGACAGTGGCGACGAGCAGTACTTC.